The rows below give T cell receptor beta chains drawn from one sample of a study of CXCR3-negative and CXCR3-positive naive CD8 T cells. From the 5' RACE reads, TCRdb lists one entry per CDR3 protein and no DNA. This table holds approximately 140,000 distinct CDR3 sequences. The sample was naive CXCR3+ CD8+ T cells from blood. Every receptor here comes from a human donor in good health. Some clones in this sample may be carry-over from other donors' samples. The CDR3 runs from the conserved cysteine through the conserved F or W. Fields, in order: CDR3 protein, V gene, J gene.

CDR3: CASSLEGGMNTEAFF
V: TRBV28
J: TRBJ1-1

CDR3: CASKGTGSYNEQFF
V: TRBV4-3
J: TRBJ2-1

CDR3: CASSLGTSGGDTQYF
V: TRBV7-2
J: TRBJ2-3

CDR3: CSADFSGGDTQYF
V: TRBV29-1
J: TRBJ2-3

CDR3: CSARPLAGGGREQFF
V: TRBV20-1
J: TRBJ2-1

CDR3: CASSTGQYEQYF
V: TRBV7-9
J: TRBJ2-7

CDR3: CASSQATGLGNEQFF
V: TRBV14
J: TRBJ2-1

CDR3: CASSKGPHLRGPGYGYTF
V: TRBV21-1
J: TRBJ1-2

CDR3: CASSSGPGVFGYTF
V: TRBV6-5
J: TRBJ1-2

CDR3: CASSVGTGDYGYTF
V: TRBV9
J: TRBJ1-2

CDR3: CASSLLTANTGELFF
V: TRBV5-1
J: TRBJ2-2

CDR3: CASRTGVSIEQYF
V: TRBV6-2/TRBV6-3
J: TRBJ2-7

CDR3: CASSQGDNYNEQFF
V: TRBV4-1
J: TRBJ2-1

CDR3: CASSLGALVAGSYEQYF
V: TRBV12-3/TRBV12-4
J: TRBJ2-7

CDR3: CSVEAGGSSYEQYF
V: TRBV29-1
J: TRBJ2-7

CDR3: CSVVANNNEQFF
V: TRBV29-1
J: TRBJ2-1

CDR3: CASSSIRTGELFF
V: TRBV28
J: TRBJ2-2

CDR3: CASSVQGTWDTEAFF
V: TRBV5-1
J: TRBJ1-1

CDR3: CASSLITGGEKLFF
V: TRBV7-2
J: TRBJ1-4

CDR3: CSVAVRWDEQYF
V: TRBV29-1
J: TRBJ2-7

CDR3: CSAREAGGTYEQYF
V: TRBV20-1
J: TRBJ2-7

CDR3: CSVPLTGGAYNEQFF
V: TRBV29-1
J: TRBJ2-1

CDR3: CASSTLRNEQYF
V: TRBV12-3/TRBV12-4
J: TRBJ2-7

CDR3: CATSLGLAGTDTQYF
V: TRBV15
J: TRBJ2-3

CDR3: CASSDSGDHYNEQFF
V: TRBV14
J: TRBJ2-1

CDR3: CASSDSTTEAFF
V: TRBV6-5
J: TRBJ1-1

CDR3: CASSLVGPNTEAFF
V: TRBV5-1
J: TRBJ1-1

CDR3: CASSYGQGGDTEAFF
V: TRBV6-5
J: TRBJ1-1

CDR3: CASSTPGPSPNYGYTF
V: TRBV7-9
J: TRBJ1-2

CDR3: CASSQEGRGRTEAFF
V: TRBV14
J: TRBJ1-1

CDR3: CSVEDSSGPQHF
V: TRBV29-1
J: TRBJ1-5

CDR3: CASRLRTANTGELFF
V: TRBV19
J: TRBJ2-2

CDR3: CASRLGGNTDTQYF
V: TRBV12-3/TRBV12-4
J: TRBJ2-3

CDR3: CASSSIRGGNYGYTF
V: TRBV7-9
J: TRBJ1-2

CDR3: CASSPSGGSSYNEQFF
V: TRBV5-1
J: TRBJ2-1

CDR3: CASSVTGSSYEQYF
V: TRBV9
J: TRBJ2-7

CDR3: CASSSPPDHEQYF
V: TRBV7-3
J: TRBJ2-7

CDR3: CASSLWLRETQYF
V: TRBV7-2
J: TRBJ2-5

CDR3: CSVEGTPTSSTDTQYF
V: TRBV29-1
J: TRBJ2-3

CDR3: CASSYRDNSSYEQYF
V: TRBV13
J: TRBJ2-7

CDR3: CASRTSGGDNEQFF
V: TRBV6-5
J: TRBJ2-1

CDR3: CASSERATDTQYF
V: TRBV28
J: TRBJ2-3

CDR3: CASSEWTSGSSYEQYF
V: TRBV6-1
J: TRBJ2-7

CDR3: CASSQELRPLGTDTQYF
V: TRBV4-2
J: TRBJ2-3

CDR3: CVSSFGSSDTQYF
V: TRBV11-3
J: TRBJ2-3

CDR3: CSVLFSGDGTHEETQYF
V: TRBV29-1
J: TRBJ2-5

CDR3: CASSLLDRIYEQYF
V: TRBV27
J: TRBJ2-7

CDR3: CASSLEGLEQFF
V: TRBV7-9
J: TRBJ2-1

CDR3: CASVQGADAFF
V: TRBV19
J: TRBJ1-1

CDR3: CSARSGIGSGDYGYTF
V: TRBV20-1
J: TRBJ1-2

CDR3: CASSPPGLAGPNEQFF
V: TRBV28
J: TRBJ2-1

CDR3: CASSPDTRYNEQFF
V: TRBV11-2
J: TRBJ2-1

CDR3: CATSRAPGTNPYEQYF
V: TRBV15
J: TRBJ2-7

CDR3: CAISESGQGAIQYF
V: TRBV10-3
J: TRBJ2-4

CDR3: CSVEDPGAYSYGYTF
V: TRBV29-1
J: TRBJ1-2

CDR3: CASRLRGVQESSYEQYF
V: TRBV12-2
J: TRBJ2-7

CDR3: CASSSIRDRGFYEQYF
V: TRBV7-9
J: TRBJ2-7

CDR3: CASSLSGGFNQPQHF
V: TRBV27
J: TRBJ1-5

CDR3: CASSQDPLRLAATDTQYF
V: TRBV3-1
J: TRBJ2-3

CDR3: CASSRDSQETQYF
V: TRBV28
J: TRBJ2-5